This TCR beta chain appears in the sequencing data of a study of T cells in localized non-small cell lung cancer. Per the germline V gene, CDR1 is KGHSH and CDR2 is LQKENI. The CDR3 runs 14 residues. Trimming removed 6 bases at V and 7 bases at J, with 16 bases between. Whole-study results and caveats: Higher blood T cell density tracked longer overall survival. There was higher T cell clonality in uninvolved adjacent lung than in tumor, and it was highest there. Adjacent lung was found to contain a median approximately 60 of the top 100 tumor clones.

To note about this clone: No antigen is known for it.

Data came from immunoSEQ multiplex PCR; TCRdb stores just in-frame clones and leaves some out. Here the sample spans about 2,500 clones, about two fifths being singletons. This chain connects TRBV18 to TRBJ2-4; D perhaps matches TRBD1 (6 bases). The clonotype was recovered from a male donor at least 60 years old with stage I squamous cell lung carcinoma. Specimen: lung tumor tissue, collected before any cancer treatment. The CDR3 DNA reads TGTGCCAGCTCCTCGGACAGCTCTCAGAACATTCAGTACTTC. Protein sequence: CASSSDSSQNIQYF.